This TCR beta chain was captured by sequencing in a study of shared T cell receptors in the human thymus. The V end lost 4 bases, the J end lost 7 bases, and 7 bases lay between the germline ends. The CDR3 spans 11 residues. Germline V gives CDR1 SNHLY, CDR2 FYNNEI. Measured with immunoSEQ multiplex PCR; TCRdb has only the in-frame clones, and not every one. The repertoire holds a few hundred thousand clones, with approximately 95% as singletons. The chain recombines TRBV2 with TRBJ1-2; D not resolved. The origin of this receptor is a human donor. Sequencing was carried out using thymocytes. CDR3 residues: CASSAGGGYTF. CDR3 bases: TGTGCCAGCAGTGCAGGAGGTGGCTACACCTTC.